Listed below are T cell receptor beta chains from one sample, sequenced in a study of CD8+ T cells in alopecia areata. Sequencing used immunoSEQ multiplex PCR; TCRdb keeps in-frame clones, though not all of them. The table has almost 250,000 clones, around 67% seen once. The specimen comprised CD4+ T cells sorted from blood, sampled at week 0. These receptors came from a human donor with alopecia areata. CDR3s include the opening cysteine and the closing phenylalanine or tryptophan. A D gene is named only where the DNA matches it firmly. For some rows the clone size is stated as once, few or many, or as a class when expanded; others skip it.

>NA|TRBV14|TRBD1|TRBJ1-2
TGTGCCAGCAGCCAGACAGGGGCGCCTAACTATGGCTACACCTTC
CASSQTGAPNYGYTF
>NA|TRBV5-1|TRBD1|TRBJ1-2
TGCGCCAGCGGTGGGGACAGAACTAACTATGGCTACACCTTC
CASGGDRTNYGYTF
>NA|TRBV27|NA|TRBJ2-7
TGTGCCAGCAGTTTATCGCGGGCACTGGGCTACGAGCAGTACTTC
CASSLSRALGYEQYF
>NA|TRBV6-5|NA|TRBJ1-5
TGTGCCAGCAAGTTGGTCGGGCGCAATCAGCCCCAGCATTTT
CASKLVGRNQPQHF
>NA|TRBV29-1|TRBD1|TRBJ2-7
TGCAGCGTTGTGTGGGGACAGGCCTTTTCCTACGAGCAGTACTTC
CSVVWGQAFSYEQYF
>NA|TRBV15|NA|TRBJ2-6
TGTGCCACCAGCAGGCCATATGAAAGGGTCTCTGGGGCCAACGTCCTGACTTTC
CATSRPYERVSGANVLTF
>NA|TRBV15|NA|TRBJ1-6
TGTGCCACCAGCAGAGATGGAAGGGTCTCCTATAATTCACCCCTCCACTTT
CATSRDGRVSYNSPLHF
>few|TRBV18|NA|TRBJ1-5
TGTGCCAGCTCACCGGACGGGGGCCTCAATCAGCCCCAGCATTTT
CASSPDGGLNQPQHF
>once|TRBV11-2|TRBD2|TRBJ2-3
TGTGCCAGCAGCTTAGAGGGACTAGCAGATACGCAGTATTTT
CASSLEGLADTQYF
>NA|TRBV7-9|TRBD2|TRBJ2-1
TGTGCCAGCAGGCCCCTTTGGCGGGGGGCAATCAATGAGCAGTTCTTC
CASRPLWRGAINEQFF
>NA|TRBV11-2|NA|TRBJ1-1
TGTGCCAGCAAGGCGATGAACACTGAAGCTTTCTTT
CASKAMNTEAFF
>few|TRBV7-3|TRBD2|TRBJ2-7
TGTGCCAGCAGCTTAAGGGGAGGGGACGAGCAGTACTTC
CASSLRGGDEQYF
>NA|TRBV5-1|NA|TRBJ2-1
TGCGCCAGCAGCTTGGAATGGTCCTCCAATGAGCAGTTCTTC
CASSLEWSSNEQFF
>few|TRBV4-1|NA|TRBJ2-2
TGCGCCAGCAGCCAAGGCGGCAGTTTGACCGGGGAGCTGTTTTTT
CASSQGGSLTGELFF
>NA|TRBV7-7|TRBD1|TRBJ2-7
TGTGCTAGCTCTGGGACAGATTCCTACGAGCAGTACTTC
CASSGTDSYEQYF
>few|TRBV29-1|TRBD2|TRBJ2-3
TGCAGCGTTGAAGAGGGTAGCGGGGCGGGGGATACGCAGTATTTT
CSVEEGSGAGDTQYF
>NA|TRBV18|TRBD1|TRBJ1-6
TGTGCCAGCTCACCGCCGGGACAGGGGAATTCACCCCTCCACTTT
CASSPPGQGNSPLHF
>few|TRBV5-1|TRBD1|TRBJ1-4
TGCGCCAGCAGCTTGGACAGGGGTGAAAAACTGTTTTTT
CASSLDRGEKLFF
>few|TRBV10-3|TRBD1|TRBJ1-6
TGTGCCATCAGTACCTCGGGACAGGGGGCTAGAAATTCACCCCTCCACTTT
CAISTSGQGARNSPLHF
>NA|TRBV9|NA|TRBJ1-1
TGTGCCAGCAGCGTAGCACAGGATAGCACTGAAGCTTTCTTT
CASSVAQDSTEAFF
>once|TRBV5-6|NA|TRBJ2-7
TGTGCCAGCAGCTTGGTTTTCGGATACGAGCAGTACTTC
CASSLVFGYEQYF
>once|TRBV5-1|NA|TRBJ2-5
TGCGCCAGCAGCAGCCGGGACTTATCTGCTGAGACCCAGTACTTC
CASSSRDLSAETQYF
>few|TRBV7-2|NA|TRBJ2-5
TGTGCCAGCAGCTTAACGGTCCTTTACAGAGCCCAGTACTTC
CASSLTVLYRAQYF
>NA|TRBV5-1|TRBD1|TRBJ2-1
TGCGCCAGCAGCTTGGGCCGGGACAGGGTATACAATGAGCAGTTCTTC
CASSLGRDRVYNEQFF
>NA|TRBV29-1|TRBD1|TRBJ1-2
TGCAGCGTTCGGACAGGGATTTCAAGGGGCTACACCTTC
CSVRTGISRGYTF
>NA|TRBV5-1|NA|TRBJ2-7
TGCGCCAGCAGCTTGGCCGGACAGTACGAGCAGTACTTC
CASSLAGQYEQYF
>NA|TRBV28|TRBD1|TRBJ1-2
TGTGCCAGCCGGGACAGCTATGGCTACACCTTC
CASRDSYGYTF
>NA|TRBV5-1|TRBD1|TRBJ2-7
TGCGCCAGCAGTTCCGGGACAGGATCCTACGAGCAGTACTTC
CASSSGTGSYEQYF
>NA|TRBV10-3|NA|TRBJ2-7
TGTGCCGTCCGAAAGCCGGCAGGCAGCTCCTACGAGCAGTACTTC
CAVRKPAGSSYEQYF
>NA|TRBV4-3|NA|TRBJ1-5
TGCGCCAGCAGCCAAGATGCGCGGGGGGGTAGCAATCAGCCCCAGCATTTT
CASSQDARGGSNQPQHF
>NA|TRBV2|NA|TRBJ1-1
TGTGCCAGCAGTGACGGACGCCTGAACACTGAAGCTTTCTTT
CASSDGRLNTEAFF
>many|TRBV5-4|NA|TRBJ2-2
TGTGCCAGCAGCCTCGGCGCGAACACCGGGGAGCTGTTTTTT
CASSLGANTGELFF
>NA|TRBV6-5|NA|TRBJ1-5
TGTGCCAGCAGTTACGTCGGGGGTCAGCCCCAGCATTTT
CASSYVGGQPQHF
>NA|TRBV7-6|TRBD1|TRBJ2-7
TGTGCCAGCAGCTTAACCCGGGACAGGATCTACGAGCAGTACTTC
CASSLTRDRIYEQYF
>NA|TRBV5-4|NA|TRBJ1-6
TGTGCCAGCAGCTTGGACAGATATAATTCACCCCTCCACTTT
CASSLDRYNSPLHF